Listed below are T cell receptor beta chains from one sample, sequenced in a study of T cell responses to AZD1222 COVID-19 vaccine. Here immunoSEQ multiplex PCR was the method, and the copy in TCRdb shows in-frame clones only, minus some. The profile shows 95,000 to 110,000 clones, 91% of them singletons. The sequences come from peripheral blood, collected on day 0 of AZD1222 vaccination. The source is an adult in good health. Each CDR3 is given with its conserved first and last residue. The order of the fields is CDR3 protein, V gene, CDR3 length, clone size. Expanded clones are given a class, and other clones once, few, many or no size at all.

CDR3: CAWRPRGTEAFF
V: TRBV30
length: 12
size: once

CDR3: CASSYVPSNEQYF
V: TRBV6-6
length: 13
size: few

CDR3: CASSLGTSEILAYEQYF
V: TRBV5-1
length: 17
size: .

CDR3: CASSPRQIDGYTF
V: TRBV12-3/TRBV12-4
length: 13
size: .

CDR3: CASSALAGGSYNEQFF
V: TRBV28
length: 16
size: .

CDR3: CATSPRKGAYEQYF
V: TRBV27
length: 14
size: .

CDR3: CASTTAHWGHYTGELFF
V: TRBV28
length: 17
size: few

CDR3: CASSPGQRYEQYF
V: TRBV5-1
length: 13
size: .

CDR3: CASSRQLSSYNEQFF
V: TRBV11-2
length: 15
size: few

CDR3: CATAVYEQYF
V: TRBV10-2
length: 10
size: .

CDR3: CASSLRGLPQHF
V: TRBV5-6
length: 12
size: .

CDR3: CASSLDSGRWYEQYF
V: TRBV7-2
length: 15
size: .

CDR3: CASSPQRQGKTEAFF
V: TRBV18
length: 15
size: .

CDR3: CASSQEQGRVTGELFF
V: TRBV14
length: 16
size: .

CDR3: CASSRYNEQFF
V: TRBV27
length: 11
size: .

CDR3: CASRSGTGGRDEQFF
V: TRBV6-5
length: 15
size: .

CDR3: CAISESIADPYEQYF
V: TRBV10-3
length: 15
size: .

CDR3: CASSPQDRFGYTF
V: TRBV19
length: 13
size: .

CDR3: CSVNGLAGATFQETQYF
V: TRBV29-1
length: 17
size: .

CDR3: CAWGRNSGSVNEQFF
V: TRBV30
length: 15
size: .

CDR3: CAIRAGTENTGELFF
V: TRBV10-3
length: 15
size: .

CDR3: CASSLGGSTDTQYF
V: TRBV5-1
length: 14
size: .

CDR3: CASSLALPDTEAFF
V: TRBV7-2
length: 14
size: .

CDR3: CASSPTQGNGNTIYF
V: TRBV3-1/TRBV3-2
length: 15
size: .

CDR3: CASSLDGQGAREAFF
V: TRBV5-1
length: 15
size: .

CDR3: CASSLQTGDNSPLHF
V: TRBV7-6
length: 15
size: .

CDR3: CASSPSGGNQPQHF
V: TRBV18
length: 14
size: .

CDR3: CATRGGSYYTGELFF
V: TRBV28
length: 15
size: .

CDR3: CASSSGGVNQPQHF
V: TRBV7-9
length: 14
size: .

CDR3: CAISRGEGSEAFF
V: TRBV10-3
length: 13
size: .